Included here is one T cell receptor (beta chain) sequence, with context. The antigen is not known. Samples: about 28 days before transplant, then days 30, 100 and 180 after. These data come from a study of T cell clonotyping in hematopoietic cell transplantation. Study outcomes and limitations: After transplant, recipient diversity fell while pathologically expanded clonotypes grew through day 180. At the given depth, recipient repertoires were over 97% de novo clonotypes. Broader posttransplant TCR repertoire diversity was predicted by graft donor and pretransplant recipient Inverse Simpson Index values.

Germline loops: CDR1 MNHEY, CDR2 SVGAGI. The CDR3 runs 15 residues. Trimming took 2 bases from V and 7 from J, leaving 14 bases between them. The repertoire was sequenced with immunoSEQ multiplex PCR; TCRdb's copy has only in-frame clones and lacks some. The sample lists under 10,000 clones; roughly 90% were seen once. The sample was PBMCs, taken 180 days after allogeneic stem cell transplant. The receptor comes from a human patient who had an allogeneic stem cell transplant, so the T cells may come from the graft donor. The donor label of this sample is uncertain. Some clones in this sample may be carry-over from other donors' samples. The chain has TRBV6-5 and TRBJ1-4, with D possibly being TRBD1 (6 bases). The DNA for the CDR3 is TGTGCCAGCAGTTACGGCGGGGGCAGGGGTGAAAAACTGTTTTTT. Translation gives CASSYGGGRGEKLFF.